Listed here are 23 T cell receptor beta chains from one sample, sequenced in a study of response to subunit inactivated influenza vaccine. Each CDR3 protein is one row after TCRdb ran MiXCR on the RT-PCR reads. The repertoire has just under 550,000 distinct CDR3 sequences, approximately 20% of them found once; the top ten carry 2.5% to 3%. These same records also appear under a second study, on T cells expressing NK-cell markers. That report notes: Researchers built TCR beta cDNA using 5'RACE template switching with UMIs.

The input for sequencing was CD4+ T cells sorted from PBMCs, taken 12 days after vaccination. The receptor set was obtained from a man aged 50-59 years who received an inactivated influenza vaccine.

This clonotype was detected a few times. V and J are TRBV6-2 or TRBV6-3 and TRBJ2-3, with TRBD2 identical over 15 bases. The CDR3 sequence is 17 residues long. Germline lookup yields CDR1 MNHEY and CDR2 SVGEGT. The V and J ends lost 4 bases and 6 bases, in that order; junction bases with no gene match: 8. The CDR3 nucleotides read TGTGCCAGCAGTTTCATCGGACTAGCGGGGGGGCGGGATACGCAGTATTTT. It translates to CASSFIGLAGGRDTQYF.

J is TRBJ2-5 and V is TRBV9; D possibly uses TRBD1 or TRBD2 (5 bases each). Germline V gives CDR1 SGDLS, CDR2 YYNGEE. The CDR3 runs 16 residues. V was cut by 0 bases and J by 5 bases, with 17 bases left in between. For the CDR3, the DNA is TGTGCCAGCAGCGTAGCCCCAGGGACGCGGGCGGAGACCCAGTACTTC. This gives the protein CASSVAPGTRAETQYF.

V gene TRBV7-9 combines with J gene TRBJ2-7, with TRBD1 identical over 11 bases. J gave up 3 bases and V 5 bases, and 9 bases lay outside the gene matches. The germline CDR1 and CDR2 sequences are SEHNR and FQNEAQ (reference sequence). This CDR3 is built from 16 residues. Written as DNA, the CDR3 is TGTGCCAGCAGCGAACGCCCCGGGACAGGGGGCTACGAGCAGTACTTC. This gives the protein CASSERPGTGGYEQYF. Based on the CDR3 plus reference TRBV7-9 and TRBJ2-7, the full variable domain is DTGVSQNPRHKITKRGQNVTFRCDPISEHNRLYWYRQTLGQGPEFLTYFQNEAQLEKSRLLSDRFSAERPKGSFSTLEIQRTEQGDSAMYLCASSERPGTGGYEQYFGPGTRLTVT.

J is TRBJ2-7 and V is TRBV20-1; 12 nucleotides align to TRBD2. The CDR3 contains 18 residues. Germline CDR1 is DFQATT and CDR2 is SNEGSKA (reference sequence). The CDR3 loop reads CRAQEPWPTSGGSYEQYF. The CDR3 bases are TGCAGGGCCCAGGAACCCTGGCCGACTAGCGGGGGTTCCTACGAGCAGTACTTC.

This clonotype occurred a few times. The V call is TRBV7-2, the J call TRBJ2-3; D tentatively reads TRBD1 or TRBD2 (5 bases each). CDR3 size: 15 residues. The V gene's germline CDR1 is SGHTA and CDR2 FQGNSA. Trimming took 5 bases from V and 2 from J, leaving 14 bases between them. The DNA for the CDR3 is TGTGCCAGCAGCCCCAGCAGGGACCTCACAGATACGCAGTATTTT. Translation gives CASSPSRDLTDTQYF.

This chain joins TRBV15 and TRBJ1-1; D not certain. Germline-derived CDR1 and CDR2 are LNHNV and YYDKDF (reference sequence). This CDR3 has 14 amino acids. Trimming removed 1 base at V and 1 base at J, with 7 bases between. CDR3 bases: TGTGCCACCAGCAGAGGGTGGGGGAACACTGAAGCTTTCTTT. Amino acids: CATSRGWGNTEAFF.

This clonotype came up a few times. The chain couples TRBV24-1 to TRBJ2-7; D is unclear. The V gene's germline CDR1 is KGHDR and CDR2 SFDVKD. The CDR3 is 12 residues long. The germline V and J ends were trimmed by 9 bases and 3 bases, with 11 bases remaining between them. The CDR3 sequence is CATSPSGYEQYF. In nucleotides, the CDR3 is TGTGCCACCTCCCCCTCCGGCTACGAGCAGTACTTC.

The genes are TRBV7-2 and TRBJ2-1; D is unclear. This CDR3 is 12 amino acids long. V lost 6 bases to trimming and J lost 6 bases, with 9 bases between them. Germline lookup yields CDR1 SGHTA and CDR2 FQGNSA. In DNA, the CDR3 is TGTGCCAGCAGTACACCAGGCAATGAGCAGTTCTTC. Translation gives CASSTPGNEQFF.

The CDR3 spells CASSLPPFRSSYEQYF. DNA for the CDR3: TGTGCCAGCAGCTTACCCCCGTTCAGGAGCTCCTACGAGCAGTACTTC. The J gene is TRBJ2-7, the V gene TRBV7-9; D remains ambiguous. Germline assignment: CDR1 SEHNR and CDR2 FQNEAQ (reference sequence). CDR3 length: 16 amino acids. Trimming took off 2 bases at V and 0 bases at J, with 14 bases between the two ends.

This clonotype was detected only a few times. The J gene is TRBJ2-2, the V gene TRBV3-1, with TRBD2 matching 8 bases. After removal of 10 bases from V and 0 bases from J, the junction contained 4 bases not matched to a gene. CDR1 LGHDT and CDR2 YNNKEL come from the germline V gene (reference sequence). The CDR3 length is 14 residues. In nucleotides, the CDR3 is TGTGCCATCAGAGCGGGGGCGAACACCGGGGAGCTGTTTTTT. Protein sequence: CAIRAGANTGELFF.

A few counts support this clonotype. A junction boundary mismatches the germline segment, possibly from a read error. The V and J genes are TRBV7-7 and TRBJ2-5; 9 nucleotides line up with TRBD1. The CDR3 totals 14 residues. Germline CDR1 reads SSHAT; CDR2 reads FNYEAQ (reference sequence). CDR3 amino acids: CASSLMGTGETQYF. CDR3 nucleotide sequence: TGTGCTAGCAGCTTAATGGGGACAGGGGAGACCCAGTACTTC.

This clonotype came up many times. The gene calls are TRBV29-1 and TRBJ2-7, with TRBD1 matching over 7 bases. Germline values: CDR1 SQVTM, CDR2 ANQGSEA. The V and J ends lost 1 base and 4 bases, in that order; junction bases with no gene match: 4. CDR3 length equals 13 residues. The CDR3 sequence: CSVEAGQEYEQYF. The CDR3 nucleotides are TGCAGCGTTGAAGCAGGACAGGAGTACGAGCAGTACTTC.

The CDR3 DNA reads TGCAGTGCTAGACCGGGACAGGGCTCTGGAAACACCATATATTTT. Encoded protein: CSARPGQGSGNTIYF. The chain couples TRBV20-1 to TRBJ1-3; 9 bases agree with TRBD1. This CDR3 comprises 15 residues. CDR1 is DFQATT, CDR2 SNEGSKA, per germline (reference sequence). J lost 0 bases, V lost 2 bases, and 2 bases had no gene match.

J is TRBJ2-5 and V is TRBV2, with 8 bases matching TRBD2. CDR1 is SNHLY and CDR2 is FYNNEI in the germline V gene. V shed 6 bases, J shed 1 base, and the junction held 4 bases outside the gene matches. The CDR3 totals 14 residues. CDR3 sequence: CASRRTSSQETQYF. The CDR3 bases are TGTGCCAGCAGGAGGACTAGCTCCCAAGAGACCCAGTACTTC.

This clonotype has at least ten counts. The chain joins TRBV20-1 to TRBJ2-3; 11 bases align to TRBD2. This CDR3 contains 14 residues. The J segment lost 1 base and the V segment lost 4 bases, leaving 1 base of the junction unmatched. Germline lookup yields CDR1 DFQATT and CDR2 SNEGSKA (reference sequence). CDR3 residues: CSAKGLAGTDTQYF. The CDR3 bases are TGCAGTGCTAAGGGACTAGCGGGCACAGATACGCAGTATTTT.

Notes on this clonotype: At one boundary the junction diverges from the germline segment, which might be a read error. The chain is built from TRBV3-1 and TRBJ2-7; D unclear. The CDR3 is made up of 13 amino acids. Germline loops: CDR1 LGHDT, CDR2 YNNKEL (reference sequence). In nucleotides, the CDR3 is TGTGCCAGCAGCCAAGTTGGGCTCTACGGGCAGTACTTC. It yields the protein CASSQVGLYGQYF.

The V call is TRBV6-6, the J call TRBJ2-3; D call uncertain. The CDR3 length is 11 residues. Germline CDR1 reads MNHNY; CDR2 reads SVGAGI (reference sequence). V was clipped by 7 bases and J by 2 bases, with 4 bases between them. The CDR3 loop is CASKYTDTQYF. The CDR3 bases are TGTGCCAGCAAGTACACAGATACGCAGTATTTT.

V and J are TRBV7-9 and TRBJ2-7; D assignment may be TRBD1 or TRBD2 (5 bases each). This CDR3 comprises 16 residues. Trimming shortened V by 5 bases and J by 1 base, and 18 bases separated the two germline ends. CDR1 and CDR2 (germline): SEHNR, FQNEAQ (reference sequence). The CDR3 DNA reads TGTGCCAGCAGCCCGGGGTCCCGACAGCGGTCCTACGAGCAGTACTTC. This encodes CASSPGSRQRSYEQYF.

The chain links TRBV10-3 to TRBJ2-1; 7 bases fit TRBD1. V shed 4 bases, J shed 0 bases, and the junction held 0 bases outside the gene matches. CDR3 length: 14 amino acids. Germline CDR1 is ENHRY and CDR2 is SYGVKD. This chain's CDR3 is CAISGQGSYNEQFF. As DNA, the CDR3 is TGTGCCATCAGTGGACAGGGCTCCTACAATGAGCAGTTCTTC.

J is TRBJ1-2 and V is TRBV18; D may be TRBD1 (5 bases). Germline V CDR1 and CDR2: KGHSH, LQKENI. This CDR3 comprises 15 residues. V dropped 1 base and J dropped 4 bases, with 13 bases sitting between them. The CDR3 DNA sequence: TGTGCCAGCTCACCACGGCAGGGACCACCCTATGGCTACACCTTC. Translated: CASSPRQGPPYGYTF.

This clonotype was detected ten times or more. V usage is TRBV12-3 or TRBV12-4 and J usage is TRBJ2-1; D is uncertain. The CDR3 has 13 amino acids. The germline V and J ends were trimmed by 5 bases and 7 bases, with 12 bases remaining between them. Written as DNA, the CDR3 is TGTGCCAGCAGTCCCATGCGGCAGAATGAGCAGTTCTTC. Its translation is CASSPMRQNEQFF.

The chain combines TRBV5-1 with TRBJ1-2; a weak D match, TRBD1 (6 bases). The V and J ends lost 4 bases and 10 bases respectively, with 20 bases between them. This CDR3 is 14 amino acids long. The germline V gene has CDR1 SGHRS and CDR2 YFSETQ. Written as DNA, the CDR3 is TGCGCCAGCAGCCTTACCCCCGGACAGCAAATCTACACCTTC. This translates into CASSLTPGQQIYTF.

J is TRBJ2-1 and V is TRBV20-1; D is possibly TRBD1 (6 bases). The CDR3 is 14 amino acids. V was cut by 3 bases and J by 13 bases, with 22 bases left in between. Germline assignment: CDR1 DFQATT and CDR2 SNEGSKA (reference sequence). The CDR3 DNA sequence: TGCAGTGCTAGTGGGGGCCATGGTCCTGTCGGTCAGTTCTTC. Translated: CSASGGHGPVGQFF.